These T cell receptor beta chains were read from a single sample in a study of cytomegalovirus exposure and HLA in healthy donors. Clones were read by immunoSEQ multiplex PCR, and TCRdb kept only the in-frame ones, dropping some. Seen here are approximately 170,000 clones, around three quarters observed once, and the top ten hold roughly 1.6%. What was sequenced was PBMCs. Receptors originate from a man aged 35-49 years in good health and CMV-seronegative. Both conserved end residues are part of each CDR3. The D gene is left open where the match is weak. Some rows mark clone size as missing; the rest say once, few, many or name a class of expanded clone.

v_gene	abundance	j_gene	d_gene	CDR3aa	CDR3nt
TRBV28	-	TRBJ2-7	TRBD2	CASNGGRRNEQYF	TGTGCCAGCAACGGCGGGAGGAGAAACGAGCAGTACTTC
TRBV5-4	few	TRBJ2-2	TRBD1	CASSFGDRGSTGELFF	TGTGCCAGCAGCTTCGGTGACAGGGGGAGCACCGGGGAGCTGTTTTTT
TRBV5-1	-	TRBJ2-3	TRBD2	CASSLILLAGERGTQYF	TGCGCCAGCAGCCTAATACTCCTAGCGGGAGAGAGAGGTACGCAGTATTTT
TRBV27	-	TRBJ2-2	-	CASSSPLMRASRELFF	TGTGCCAGCAGTTCTCCCCTCATGAGGGCGAGCCGGGAGCTGTTTTTT
TRBV10-3	once	TRBJ2-3	TRBD2	CALRPSGASTDTQYF	TGTGCCCTTCGCCCTAGCGGGGCTAGCACAGATACGCAGTATTTT
TRBV5-4	-	TRBJ2-3	-	CASSLGGSTDTQYF	TGTGCCAGCAGCTTGGGCGGAAGCACAGATACGCAGTATTTT
TRBV6-1	-	TRBJ1-1	-	CASTEGGLGGTEAFF	TGTGCCAGCACCGAAGGGGGTCTCGGGGGGACTGAAGCTTTCTTT
TRBV18	-	TRBJ2-2	-	CASSPPQGSTGELFF	TGTGCCAGCTCACCACCTCAGGGGAGCACCGGGGAGCTGTTTTTT
TRBV5-1	-	TRBJ2-1	TRBD1	CASSPDREYNEQFF	TGCGCCAGCAGCCCGGACAGGGAATACAATGAGCAGTTCTTC
TRBV13	-	TRBJ1-2	-	CASSLGVSGNYGYTF	TGTGCCAGCAGCTTAGGCGTGTCGGGAAACTATGGCTACACCTTC
TRBV5-1	-	TRBJ2-3	TRBD2	CASSSVTSGTDTQYF	TGCGCCAGCAGCTCGGTGACTAGCGGGACAGATACGCAGTATTTT
TRBV7-9	few	TRBJ1-5	-	CASSPERGNRNQPQHF	TGTGCCAGCAGCCCAGAAAGGGGCAATAGGAATCAGCCCCAGCATTTT
TRBV19	-	TRBJ1-1	TRBD1	CASSMGDRNTEAFF	TGTGCCAGTAGTATGGGGGACAGGAACACTGAAGCTTTCTTT
TRBV5-8	-	TRBJ1-4	TRBD1	CASSLTGTGATNEKLFF	TGTGCCAGCAGCTTGACCGGGACAGGGGCAACTAATGAAAAACTGTTTTTT
TRBV27	-	TRBJ2-3	TRBD2	CASSFWTSGMDTQYF	TGTGCCAGCAGTTTTTGGACTAGCGGGATGGATACGCAGTATTTT
TRBV4-2	-	TRBJ2-1	-	CASSVSWEQFF	TGTGCCAGCAGCGTGAGTTGGGAGCAGTTCTTC
TRBV25-1	-	TRBJ2-1	TRBD1	CASSEDRSTSYNEQFF	TGTGCCAGCAGTGAGGACAGGTCCACCTCCTACAATGAGCAGTTCTTC
TRBV7-9	few	TRBJ2-1	TRBD2	CSSSYAGGYNEQFF	TGTTCCAGCAGCTATGCGGGAGGTTACAATGAGCAGTTCTTC
TRBV7-9	-	TRBJ2-2	-	CASTTPLITGELFF	TGTGCCAGCACCACACCCCTTATCACCGGGGAGCTGTTTTTT
TRBV27	-	TRBJ2-1	-	CASSLGRGEQFF	TGTGCCAGCAGTTTGGGCCGGGGTGAGCAGTTCTTC
TRBV19	-	TRBJ1-4	TRBD1	CASSIGTVGPNEKLFF	TGTGCCAGTAGTATTGGGACAGTAGGACCTAATGAAAAACTGTTTTTT
TRBV20-1	-	TRBJ2-7	-	CSARLSYEQYF	TGCAGTGCTAGGCTATCCTACGAGCAGTACTTC
TRBV7-8	-	TRBJ1-2	-	CASSPHRGINYGYTF	TGTGCCAGCAGCCCCCATAGGGGAATCAACTATGGCTACACCTTC
TRBV5-4	once	TRBJ2-3	TRBD2	CASSSGGGTDTQYF	TGTGCCAGCAGCTCGGGGGGTGGCACAGATACGCAGTATTTT
TRBV5-1	-	TRBJ1-1	-	CASSRDSNTEAFF	TGCGCCAGCAGCCGAGATTCGAACACTGAAGCTTTCTTT